What follows are 16 T cell receptor beta chains derived from one specimen sequenced in a study of T cell responses to AZD1222 COVID-19 vaccine. Produced via immunoSEQ multiplex PCR; TCRdb's table is partial and in-frame only. The sample carries roughly 100,000 clones, more than 75% recorded once. The sequenced sample was peripheral blood, obtained on day 0 of AZD1222 vaccination. These receptors were obtained from an adult in good health.

This clone appeared a few times. The rearrangement joins TRBV5-1 to TRBJ1-2, with 10 bases lining up with TRBD1. CDR1 is SGHRS, CDR2 YFSETQ, per germline. The ends lost 4 bases at V and 3 bases at J; junction bases unmatched: 6. The CDR3 is 15 amino acids. The CDR3 region has the DNA TGCGCCAGCAGCGCTGACGGACAGGGGGACTATGGCTACACCTTC. This sequence encodes CASSADGQGDYGYTF. Drawing the rest from reference TRBV5-1 and TRBJ1-2, the complete variable domain is KAGVTQTPRYLIKTRGQQVTLSCSPISGHRSVSWYQQTPGQGLQFLFEYFSETQRNKGNFPGRFSGRQFSNSRSEMNVSTLELGDSALYLCASSADGQGDYGYTFGSGTRLTVV.

The CDR3 reads CASSLEASSYEQYF. CDR3 DNA sequence: TGTGCCAGCAGCTTAGAAGCTAGCAGCTACGAGCAGTACTTC. V gene TRBV7-2 combines with J gene TRBJ2-7; D might be TRBD2 (5 bases). CDR3 length: 14 residues. Germline CDR1 is SGHTA and CDR2 is FQGNSA. V was trimmed by 1 base and J by 3 bases, leaving 10 bases between them.

This clone was counted once. The same CDR3 is also encoded by other DNA sequences in this sample. The gene calls are TRBV20-1 and TRBJ2-1; D is perhaps TRBD2 (5 bases). Trimming stripped 3 bases from V and 7 bases from J, with 10 bases between. This CDR3 comprises 12 residues. The germline V gene has CDR1 DFQATT and CDR2 SNEGSKA (reference sequence). The DNA of the CDR3 is TGCAGTGCTAGTCGGGGTGGGAATGAGCAGTTCTTC. Protein: CSASRGGNEQFF.

The sample holds one count of this clone. The chain employs TRBV4-1 and TRBJ2-2, with 11 nucleotides matching TRBD1. The trim removed 4 bases at V and 4 bases at J, leaving 17 bases unmatched. Germline V gene lookup returns CDR1 MGHRA and CDR2 YSYEKL. This CDR3 has 20 amino acids. CDR3: CASSPRGPGQGAWVTGELFF. In DNA, the CDR3 is TGCGCCAGCAGCCCCAGAGGTCCCGGACAGGGGGCGTGGGTCACCGGGGAGCTGTTTTTT.

The CDR3, as DNA: TGTGCCAGCACCCGGACTAGCGGGAGGGCCGTCCCCGGGGAGCTGTTTTTT. Residues: CASTRTSGRAVPGELFF. V is TRBV27 and J is TRBJ2-2; the match to TRBD2 covers 15 bases. The V and J ends lost 7 bases and 6 bases, in that order; junction bases with no gene match: 9. CDR3 length: 17 amino acids. Per germline, CDR1 MNHEY and CDR2 SMNVEV (reference sequence).

This clone was seen more than once but under ten times. This chain uses TRBV7-3 with TRBJ2-2, with D perhaps TRBD1 (5 bases). The germline V gene encodes CDR1 SGHTA and CDR2 FQGTGA. The V end lost 6 bases, the J end lost 4 bases, and 12 bases lay between the germline ends. The CDR3 contains 14 residues. The CDR3 bases are TGTGCCAGCAGGGACACCCGAATCACCGGGGAGCTGTTTTTT. Protein: CASRDTRITGELFF. The full variable domain, with the rest looked up from reference TRBV7-3 and TRBJ2-2, is GAGVSQTPSNKVTEKGKYVELRCDPISGHTALYWYRQSLGQGPEFLIYFQGTGAADDSGLPNDRFFAVRPEGSVSTLKIQRTERGDSAVYLCASRDTRITGELFFGEGSRLTVL.

This clone was recorded a few times. This sequence joins TRBV7-9 and TRBJ1-1; no reliable D call. This CDR3 spans 14 amino acids. CDR1 is SEHNR, CDR2 FQNEAQ, per germline (reference sequence). The V and J ends lost 3 bases and 7 bases respectively, with 15 bases between them. This chain's CDR3 is CASSFSSGLGEAFF. CDR3 coding DNA: TGTGCCAGCAGCTTCTCATCGGGGTTGGGTGAAGCTTTCTTT.

This chain uses TRBV3-1 (or the pseudogene TRBV3-2) with TRBJ2-7; 7 bases fit TRBD2. Per germline, CDR1 LGHDT and CDR2 YNNKEL (reference sequence). V lost 0 bases, J lost 4 bases, and 3 bases stayed unmatched. The CDR3 is made up of 14 amino acids. The CDR3 coding sequence is TGTGCCAGCAGCCAAGAGGGGGGGATTTACGAGCAGTACTTC. This sequence encodes CASSQEGGIYEQYF.

This clone was observed a few times. The CDR3 loop is CASSRGHLTQYSGYTF. The CDR3 DNA sequence: TGTGCCAGCAGTCGGGGACACCTAACCCAATATTCCGGCTACACCTTC. The J gene is TRBJ1-2, the V gene TRBV6-2 or TRBV6-3; D is possibly TRBD1 (6 bases). The CDR3 runs 16 residues. Trimming stripped 5 bases from V and 8 bases from J, with 24 bases between. Germline CDR1 reads MNHEY; CDR2 reads SVGEGT.

J is TRBJ1-3 and V is TRBV15, with D possibly matching TRBD1 (5 bases). Per germline, CDR1 LNHNV and CDR2 YYDKDF (reference sequence). V lost 3 bases and J 11 bases, leaving 14 bases between the germline ends. The CDR3 loop spans 13 amino acids. The chain's CDR3 is CATSSPGDLAIYF. The CDR3 DNA is TGTGCCACCAGCAGCCCCGGGGACCTAGCCATATATTTT.

The table lists this clone with a few counts. The V gene is TRBV7-2, the J gene TRBJ1-3; 8 bases map to TRBD1. CDR1 is SGHTA and CDR2 is FQGNSA in the germline V gene. The length of the CDR3 is 15 residues. Unmatched junction bases numbered 13, after V lost 5 bases and J lost 10 bases. The CDR3 DNA reads TGTGCCAGCAGCCTCGGGGGGGCAGGGGGCAAAACCATATATTTT. This translates into CASSLGGAGGKTIYF.

This chain links TRBV28 with TRBJ2-1; D uncertain. Trimming pared 5 bases from V and 12 bases from J, leaving 14 bases between. The germline V gene has CDR1 MDHEN and CDR2 SYDVKM. The CDR3 is 12 residues long. The CDR3: CASSAGSPRQFF. In DNA, the CDR3 is TGTGCCAGCAGTGCCGGGTCCCCGAGGCAGTTCTTC.

V gene TRBV27 combines with J gene TRBJ1-2, with D uncertain. V lost 1 base and J 8 bases, leaving 14 bases between the germline ends. The CDR3 runs to 14 residues. Looked up from germline, CDR1 is MNHEY and CDR2 is SMNVEV (reference sequence). CDR3 in amino acids: CASSLYPEGSGYTF. CDR3 nucleotides: TGTGCCAGCAGTTTATACCCTGAGGGATCCGGCTACACCTTC.

In this sample, this clone turned up once. This sequence joins TRBV3-1 (or the pseudogene TRBV3-2) and TRBJ2-1; TRBD2 matches at 7 bases. The CDR3 runs 14 residues. CDR1 and CDR2 (germline): LGHDT, YNNKEL (reference sequence). Trimming removed 4 bases from V and 7 bases from J; junction bases left unmatched: 7. In DNA form, the CDR3 reads TGTGCCAGCAGCCTGAGGACTAGACGGAATGAGCAGTTCTTC. Its protein is CASSLRTRRNEQFF.

The chain combines TRBV27 with TRBJ2-2; possible D gene TRBD1, 7 bases. V lost 6 bases, J lost 3 bases, and 14 bases lay in between. This CDR3 comprises 15 residues. The germline CDR1 and CDR2 sequences are MNHEY and SMNVEV (reference sequence). This CDR3 reads CASRYDREDTGELFF. CDR3 in DNA: TGTGCCAGCAGATACGACAGGGAGGACACCGGGGAGCTGTTTTTT.

A single count supports this clone. The rearrangement joins TRBV27 to TRBJ2-7; 8 positions agree with TRBD2. CDR1 and CDR2 (germline): MNHEY, SMNVEV (reference sequence). V lost 5 bases, J lost 5 bases, and 8 bases stayed unmatched. The CDR3 sequence is 14 residues long. CDR3 bases: TGTGCCAGCAGTGGGCCAGCGGGAGCCGACGAGCAGTACTTC. Translation: CASSGPAGADEQYF.